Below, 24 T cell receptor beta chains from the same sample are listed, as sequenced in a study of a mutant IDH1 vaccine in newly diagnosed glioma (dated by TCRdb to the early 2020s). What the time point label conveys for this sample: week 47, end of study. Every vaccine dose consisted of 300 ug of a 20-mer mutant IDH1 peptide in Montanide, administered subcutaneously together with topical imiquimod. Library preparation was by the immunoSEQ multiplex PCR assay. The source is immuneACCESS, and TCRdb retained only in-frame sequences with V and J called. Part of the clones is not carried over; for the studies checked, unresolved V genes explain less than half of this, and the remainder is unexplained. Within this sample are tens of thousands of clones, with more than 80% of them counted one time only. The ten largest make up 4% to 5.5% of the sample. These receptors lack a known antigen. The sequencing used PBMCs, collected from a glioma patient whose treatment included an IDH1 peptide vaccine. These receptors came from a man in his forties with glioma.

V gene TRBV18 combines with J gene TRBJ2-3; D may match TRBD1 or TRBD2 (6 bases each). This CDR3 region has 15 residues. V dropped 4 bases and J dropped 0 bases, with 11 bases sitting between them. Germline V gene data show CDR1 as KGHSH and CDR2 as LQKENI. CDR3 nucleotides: TGTGCCAGCTCACGCGGGACATATAGCACAGATACGCAGTATTTT. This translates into CASSRGTYSTDTQYF.

The CDR3 here is CSLGHAAEQYF. The CDR3 DNA follows: TGCAGTCTCGGTCACGCCGCCGAGCAGTACTTC. The chain carries TRBV20-1 and TRBJ2-7, with unresolved D. CDR1 and CDR2 from the germline V gene are DFQATT and SNEGSKA (reference sequence). The CDR3 covers 11 residues. V was cut by 8 bases and J by 6 bases, with 14 bases left in between.

The chain's CDR3 is CASSRGQVLQETQYF. CDR3 coding DNA: TGTGCCAGCAGCCGAGGGCAGGTCCTTCAAGAGACCCAGTACTTC. The gene calls are TRBV11-3 and TRBJ2-5, with D possibly matching TRBD2 (5 bases). Germline V gene data show CDR1 as SGHNT and CDR2 as YENEEA. The CDR3 loop spans 15 amino acids. Trimming left V 5 bases short and J 2 bases short, with 15 bases between.

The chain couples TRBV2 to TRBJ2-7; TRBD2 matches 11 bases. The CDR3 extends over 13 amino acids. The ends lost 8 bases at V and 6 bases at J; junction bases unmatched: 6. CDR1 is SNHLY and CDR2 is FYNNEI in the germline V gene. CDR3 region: CASELAGVGEQYF. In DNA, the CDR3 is TGTGCCAGCGAACTAGCGGGAGTCGGCGAGCAGTACTTC.

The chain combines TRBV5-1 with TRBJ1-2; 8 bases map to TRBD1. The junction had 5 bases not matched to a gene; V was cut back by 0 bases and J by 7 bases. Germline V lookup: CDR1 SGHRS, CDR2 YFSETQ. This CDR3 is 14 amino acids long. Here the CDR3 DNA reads TGCGCCAGCAGCTTGGATCCAGGGGGCTCTGGCTACACCTTC. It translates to CASSLDPGGSGYTF.

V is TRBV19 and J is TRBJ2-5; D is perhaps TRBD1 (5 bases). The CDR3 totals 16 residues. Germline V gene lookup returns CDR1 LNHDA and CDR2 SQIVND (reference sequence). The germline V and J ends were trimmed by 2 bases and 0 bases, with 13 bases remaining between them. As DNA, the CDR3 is TGTGCCAGTAGTATAAGGGGTCAAACGTACCAAGAGACCCAGTACTTC. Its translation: CASSIRGQTYQETQYF.

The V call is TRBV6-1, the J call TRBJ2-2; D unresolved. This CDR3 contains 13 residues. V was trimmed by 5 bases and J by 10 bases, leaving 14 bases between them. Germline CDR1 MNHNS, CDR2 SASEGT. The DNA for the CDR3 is TGTGCCAGCAGTCTCCGGACCTCCCTGGAGCTGTTTTTT. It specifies CASSLRTSLELFF.

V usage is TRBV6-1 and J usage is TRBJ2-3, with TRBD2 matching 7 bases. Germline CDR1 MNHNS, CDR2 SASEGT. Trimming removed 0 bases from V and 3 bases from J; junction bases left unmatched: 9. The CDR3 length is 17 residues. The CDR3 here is CASSEAHEWEGTDTQYF. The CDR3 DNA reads TGTGCCAGCAGTGAAGCGCATGAGTGGGAGGGTACAGATACGCAGTATTTT.

The CDR3 loop reads CASSLGVLENSPLHF. CDR3 coding DNA: TGCGCCAGCAGCTTGGGGGTACTAGAGAATTCACCCCTCCACTTT. The chain uses TRBV5-1 and TRBJ1-6; D is ambiguous. The V gene lost 0 bases and the J gene lost 7 bases, with 11 bases spanning the gap. CDR3 length: 15 amino acids. CDR1 is SGHRS and CDR2 is YFSETQ in the germline V gene.

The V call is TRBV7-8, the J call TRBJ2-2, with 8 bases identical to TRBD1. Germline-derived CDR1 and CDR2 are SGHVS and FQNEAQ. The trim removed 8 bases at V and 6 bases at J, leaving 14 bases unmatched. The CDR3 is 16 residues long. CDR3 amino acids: CASARKDRDLPGELFF. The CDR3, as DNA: TGTGCCAGCGCTCGAAAGGACAGGGATCTCCCCGGGGAGCTGTTTTTT.

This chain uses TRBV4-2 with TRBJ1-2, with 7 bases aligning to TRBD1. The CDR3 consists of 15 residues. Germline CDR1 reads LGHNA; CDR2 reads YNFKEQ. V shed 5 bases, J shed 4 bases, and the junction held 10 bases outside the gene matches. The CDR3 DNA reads TGTGCCAGCAGCTTGACCTCGGGACAGTCCTATGGCTACACCTTC. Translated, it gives CASSLTSGQSYGYTF.

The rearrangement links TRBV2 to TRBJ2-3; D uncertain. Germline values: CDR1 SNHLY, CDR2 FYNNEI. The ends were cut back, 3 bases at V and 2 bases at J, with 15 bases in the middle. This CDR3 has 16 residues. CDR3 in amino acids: CASSEQVRRFTDTQYF. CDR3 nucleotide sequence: TGTGCCAGCAGTGAGCAGGTTCGACGATTCACAGATACGCAGTATTTT.

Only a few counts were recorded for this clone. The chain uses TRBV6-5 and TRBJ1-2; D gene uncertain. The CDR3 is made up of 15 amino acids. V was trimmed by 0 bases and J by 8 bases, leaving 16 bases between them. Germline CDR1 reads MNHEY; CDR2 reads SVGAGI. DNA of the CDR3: TGTGCCAGCAGTTACTCTATTACTACACCCAGGGGCTACACCTTC. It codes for CASSYSITTPRGYTF.

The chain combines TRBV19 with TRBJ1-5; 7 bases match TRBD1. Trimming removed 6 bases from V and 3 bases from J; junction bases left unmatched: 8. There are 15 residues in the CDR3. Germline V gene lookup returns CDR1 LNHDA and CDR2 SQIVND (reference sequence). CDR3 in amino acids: CASREGQLYNQPQHF. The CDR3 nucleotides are TGTGCCAGTAGAGAGGGACAGCTCTACAATCAGCCCCAGCATTTT.

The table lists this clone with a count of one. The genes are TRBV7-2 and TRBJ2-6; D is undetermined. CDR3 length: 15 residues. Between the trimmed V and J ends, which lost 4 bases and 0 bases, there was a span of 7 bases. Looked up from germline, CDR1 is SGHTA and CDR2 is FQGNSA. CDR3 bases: TGTGCCAGCAGCTCCCCCGGCTCTGGGGCCAACGTCCTGACTTTC. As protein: CASSSPGSGANVLTF. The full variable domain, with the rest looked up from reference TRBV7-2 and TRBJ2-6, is GAGVSQSPSNKVTEKGKDVELRCDPISGHTALYWYRQSLGQGLEFLIYFQGNSAPDKSGLPSDRFSAERTGGSVSTLTIQRTQQEDSAVYLCASSSPGSGANVLTFGAGSRLTVL.

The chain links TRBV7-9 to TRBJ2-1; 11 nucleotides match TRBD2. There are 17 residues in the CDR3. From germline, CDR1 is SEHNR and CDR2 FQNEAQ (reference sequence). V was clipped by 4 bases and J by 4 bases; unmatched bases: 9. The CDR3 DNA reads TGTGCCAGCAGCTCCCTAGCGGGGGGCCAAATTTACAATGAGCAGTTCTTC. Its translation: CASSSLAGGQIYNEQFF.

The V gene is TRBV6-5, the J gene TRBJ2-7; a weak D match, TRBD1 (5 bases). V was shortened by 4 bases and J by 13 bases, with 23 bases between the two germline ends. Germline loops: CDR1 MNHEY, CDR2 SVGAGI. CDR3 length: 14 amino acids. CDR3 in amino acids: CASSSTQGRRLEYF. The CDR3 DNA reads TGTGCCAGCAGTTCCACCCAGGGCCGGCGACTTGAATACTTC.

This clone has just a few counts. CDR3 residues: CASSNPVWGEEALNTEAFF. In DNA form, the CDR3 reads TGCGCCAGCAGCAACCCCGTTTGGGGGGAAGAGGCTTTGAACACTGAAGCTTTCTTT. This rearrangement joins TRBV4-3 to TRBJ1-1; tentatively, D is TRBD1 (5 bases). The CDR3 length is 19 residues. Germline V lookup: CDR1 LGHNA, CDR2 YSLEER. With 5 bases removed from V and 0 bases from J, the gap between germline ends came to 25 bases.

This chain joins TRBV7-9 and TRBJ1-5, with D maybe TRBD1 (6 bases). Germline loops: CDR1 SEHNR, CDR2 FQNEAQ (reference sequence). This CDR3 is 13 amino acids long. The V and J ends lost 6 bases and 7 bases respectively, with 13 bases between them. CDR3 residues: CASSPTGFQPQHF. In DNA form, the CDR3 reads TGTGCCAGCAGTCCTACAGGGTTCCAGCCCCAGCATTTT.

CDR3 in DNA: TGTGCCAGCAGCTTGCAGGAGGTGAGCACTGAAGCTTTCTTT. Translation gives CASSLQEVSTEAFF. The rearrangement links TRBV7-8 to TRBJ1-1; no clear D. The germline gives CDR1 SGHVS, CDR2 FQNEAQ. The CDR3 has 14 residues. The V gene lost 3 bases and the J gene lost 4 bases, with 12 bases spanning the gap.

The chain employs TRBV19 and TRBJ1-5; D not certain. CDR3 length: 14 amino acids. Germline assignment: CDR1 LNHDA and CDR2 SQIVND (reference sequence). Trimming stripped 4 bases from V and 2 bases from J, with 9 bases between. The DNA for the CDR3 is TGTGCCAGTAGTACCCCGAGGGGCAATCAGCCCCAGCATTTT. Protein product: CASSTPRGNQPQHF.

CDR3 nucleotide sequence: TGTGCCAGCCGACTAGAGGTCACCGGGGAGCTGTTTTTT. It codes for CASRLEVTGELFF. V is TRBV6-4 and J is TRBJ2-2; D perhaps matches TRBD2 (6 bases). The CDR3 consists of 13 residues. Trimming stripped 8 bases from V and 4 bases from J, with 11 bases between. Germline lookup yields CDR1 MRHNA and CDR2 SNTAGT.

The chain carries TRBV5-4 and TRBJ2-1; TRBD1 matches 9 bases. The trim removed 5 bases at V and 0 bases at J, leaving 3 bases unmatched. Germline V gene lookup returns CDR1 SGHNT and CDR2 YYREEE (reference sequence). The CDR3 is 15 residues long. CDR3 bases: TGTGCCAGCAGGTGGGGACAGGGCTCCTACAATGAGCAGTTCTTC. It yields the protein CASRWGQGSYNEQFF.

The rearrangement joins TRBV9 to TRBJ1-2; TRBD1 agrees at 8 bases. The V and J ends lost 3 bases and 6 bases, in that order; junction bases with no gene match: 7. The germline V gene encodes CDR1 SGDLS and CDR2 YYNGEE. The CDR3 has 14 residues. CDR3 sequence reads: CASSANQGADGYTF. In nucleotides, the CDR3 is TGTGCCAGCAGCGCGAACCAGGGGGCGGATGGCTACACCTTC. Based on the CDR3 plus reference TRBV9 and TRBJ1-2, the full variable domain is DSGVTQTPKHLITATGQRVTLRCSPRSGDLSVYWYQQSLDQGLQFLIQYYNGEERAKGNILERFSAQQFPDLHSELNLSSLELGDSALYFCASSANQGADGYTFGSGTRLTVV.